This TCR beta chain stems from a study of blood T cell repertoires in COVID-19. TCRdb's table, derived via immunoSEQ multiplex PCR, lists solely in-frame clones and lacks some. The sample includes hundreds of thousands of clones, more than 85% of them seen just once. The V segment lost 2 bases and the J segment 5 bases; nucleotides outside the gene matches: 7. This CDR3 has 14 residues. Looked up from germline, CDR1 is GTSNPN and CDR2 is SVGIG (reference sequence). Participants' own reports of clinical history determined their cohort assignment. The sequencing input was PBMCs or T cells enriched from blood (not recorded which). The chain joins TRBV30 to TRBJ1-2, with TRBD1 identical over 8 bases. The clonotype originates from a woman aged 25 to 39 who had recovered from COVID-19. The CDR3 nucleotides read TGTGCCTGGAGTTCAGGGGGCATGGGATATGGCTACACCTTC. Residues: CAWSSGGMGYGYTF.